This T cell receptor beta chain was documented in a study of cytomegalovirus exposure and HLA in healthy donors (TCRdb year 2017). Regarding the study in general: An earlier analysis of roughly 500 of the donors reported under 300 Gb of sequence data and 100 million to 120 million unique TCR beta sequences obtained from 180 million or so T cells. An early release covering some 640 HLA-typed donors comprised about 300 gigabases of sequencing data and about 90 million unique TCR sequences. All discovery cohort repertoires had been generated using a single sequencing platform. Rather than using new phenotypic data, the later analysis identified candidate immune exposures from TCR beta sequences and from how often those sequences occurred across donors. Of the roughly 400 genotyped donors, 81% were placed in the genetic ancestry cluster associated with self-reported Caucasian donors. To decide whether each TCR beta V gene segment behaved as functional or pseudogenic, an earlier analysis of approximately 590 of the donors relied on high-throughput TCR beta sequencing. The T cell repertoires of roughly 660 subjects were profiled by immunosequencing and related to cytomegalovirus serostatus. In addition to the first cohort of 666 subjects, a separate validation cohort of 120 different subjects was used. The number of typed donors differed by locus: roughly 629-630 for A, B, C, DRB1 and DQB1; roughly 510 for DQA1; fewer than 610 for DPA1; and about 450 for DPB1. To predict cytomegalovirus infection status, the study combined high-throughput TCR immunosequencing, statistical association of individual TCRs with disease status, and machine learning. Roughly 5 DR-DQ haplotypes were treated as single units for association and clustering because of strong linkage in the cohort. The study was designed to test whether signatures of past pathogen exposure could be identified by cataloging public T cell receptors. A later analysis re-examined previously published TCR beta repertoires from more than 550 donors and added high-resolution HLA genotyping to investigate patterns of TCR occurrence. Donor age, sex, ethnicity and CMV serostatus were collected together with the repertoire data. A later genetic analysis used genome-wide SNP genotypes for about three fifths of the 666 donors, treating that subset as a discovery cohort. Class I and class II HLA loci were covered by the typing at four-digit resolution. Across approximately 420 genotyped donors of the cohort, an average of 235,054 unique TCR beta nucleotide sequences per donor were sequenced, and roughly a sixth of those sequences were non-productive. Results the study describes overall, beyond this receptor: Because counts were too low, about 18 rarely observed V segments, including chromosome 9 orphons, were excluded from the earlier analysis of about 500 of the donors. In an earlier analysis of 587 of the donors, most TCR beta V segments were observed in productive rearrangements about 87% or about 30% of the time, broadly matching IMGT annotations. Three of the identified cytomegalovirus-associated TCR beta chains were confirmed in vitro to be specific for cytomegalovirus antigens. A later analysis associated 15,000 to 20,000 TCR beta sequences with specific HLA alleles at a false discovery rate of 0.05. While some public TCRs were present in many individuals, most TCR sequences turned up only very rarely across donors. Strong co-occurrence of HLA alleles, especially DR and DQ, made assigning TCR associations to individual alleles difficult. In a later analysis, most CMV-associated TCR beta chains were found to appear HLA-restricted, with HLA associations seemingly driven largely by CMV exposure. Immune exposure information for the cohort was limited to CMV serostatus. Correlated functional status among segregating V segments might reflect linkage disequilibrium, but an unknown experimental factor could not be ruled out. According to the authors, the approach could potentially be generalized to other disease states and immunological phenotypes. Cytomegalovirus status was reported to be diagnosed by the classifier with high specificity and sensitivity in both the original and validation cohorts. The cohort was sequenced for TCR beta chains only, and without alpha or paired-chain data the features that could be detected were limited. A later analysis found that HLA-associated TCR beta chains were more clonally expanded and had lower generation probabilities than equally common non-associated chains. A cluster of highly shared sequence variants was judged likely to represent a technical artifact of the sequencing pipeline. Some IMGT-functional V segments, including TRBV6-2 and TRBV6-3, could not be distinguished by the 87-base-pair reads and were therefore excluded. In a later genetic analysis, a missense DCLRE1C variant was associated with V-gene and J-gene trimming of TCR beta chains, and the association was replicated in an independent cohort. The study listed 150 to 200 TCR beta chains as associated with cytomegalovirus. Sequencing depth was assumed to be roughly uniform across donors in the presence/absence analyses, though that assumption may not hold. Compared with the 666-donor mean, donors in an Asian-associated ancestry cluster had fewer N-insertions in productive TCRs, according to a later genetic analysis. HLA typing was unavailable for some donors at each locus, so association tests used only the typed subset. A further reported finding was that TCR beta sequences accurately predicted the HLA-A and HLA-B alleles for most subjects in the first cohort. In a later analysis, the rate of TCR association differed among HLA loci, with DRB1 alleles having the most associated TCRs and HLA-C alleles having the fewest. According to a later analysis, parvovirus B19, influenza, CMV and Epstein-Barr virus appeared linked to several top co-occurrence clusters.

Relative to germline, V is missing 8 bases and J is missing 8 bases, with 9 bases of the junction outside any gene match. Including the terminal cysteine and phenylalanine, the CDR3 comprises 13 residues. The read is trimmed to its CDR3 DNA, 39 bases read in frame from base 1. The germline V gene (reference sequence) specifies GTSNPN as CDR1 and SVGIG as CDR2. The cohort was made up of 666 healthy bone marrow donors. At the time of sampling, all cohort members were nominally healthy, though unrecorded immune exposures were likely present. The donor tested CMV seropositive, placing the donor among the 310 or so seropositive members of the cohort. Each donor provided a peripheral blood sample, and peripheral blood mononuclear cells were used for TCR beta sequencing. Genomic DNA extraction from the blood cell samples was performed with the Qiagen DNeasy Blood Extraction Kit. Libraries came from the immunoSEQ multiplex PCR assay. For the multiplex PCR, a mixture combining 60 forward primers for TCR Vbeta segments and 13 reverse primers for TCR Jbeta segments was used. A multiplex PCR assay on genomic DNA amplified the CDR3 region of rearranged TCR beta genes. The amplified TCR beta libraries were sequenced on the Illumina HiSeq System as 87-base-pair reads. In the source study's methods: Across the roughly 600 repertoires, a later analysis counted tens of millions of unique TCR beta chains, about 10 million of which were shared by at least two donors. Raw reads were error-corrected and collapsed into unique sequences by a nearest-neighbor algorithm in which closely related sequences were merged to remove PCR and sequencing errors. To assign V, D and J gene segments, CDR3 sequences were aligned to IMGT reference sequences. For a sequence to be retained, at least a six-nucleotide match to both a V gene segment and a J gene segment was required. A rearrangement counted as productive if the CDR3 had no stop codons and remained in frame with V and J, and every other rearrangement counted as non-productive. CDR3 was defined by IMGT convention, running from the second conserved V-encoded cysteine to the conserved J-encoded phenylalanine. The earlier analysis of about 610 of the donors excluded any sequence lacking an unambiguous match to a single V gene segment. An earlier analysis of several hundred of the donors called V segments functional above 56.7% productive rearrangements and segregating when the between-donor standard deviation exceeded 5%. A statistical classification framework was developed to diagnose cytomegalovirus status using the catalog of TCR beta chain sequences. V and J gene assignment, in a later analysis, came from comparing TCR nucleotide sequences with IMGT/GENE-DB human TR gene sequences. In a later analysis, CDR3 sequences and most-parsimonious VDJ recombination scenarios were assigned using the TCRdist pipeline. A later analysis defined each TCR beta chain by its CDR3 amino acid sequence plus V-gene family, and excluded reads lacking a unique V-gene family. As a way to deal with suspected cross-contamination and a sequencing artifact, a later analysis dropped hundreds of nucleotide sequences that were highly shared and had low generation probability. For each public chain, a later analysis derived a clonal expansion index from normalized ranks of inferred template counts within each repertoire. Generation probabilities in a later analysis came from a VDJ recombination model fitted to out-of-frame rearrangements, and those results were checked against IGoR. In a later analysis, TCR-TCR, TCR-HLA and TCR-CMV co-occurrence was scored with hypergeometric tests, and a repertoire-size bias correction was applied to TCR pairs. False discovery rates were estimated in a later analysis by permuting HLA or CMV assignments 20 times. In a later analysis, co-occurring TCRs were grouped with DBSCAN, and TCRdist sequence similarity was added when clustering was performed within HLA-allele-positive subsets. For co-occurrence clustering, repertoires with fewer than 30,000 or more than 120,000 public chains were excluded, along with 5 or 6 repertoires with anomalous nucleotide sharing. The table was pulled from immuneACCESS by TCRdb, which kept in-frame rearrangements only. Such tables lose some clones; where checked, under half of the loss comes from unresolved V genes, and the rest has no known cause. That table is the source of V, J and clone size, and D and trimming were worked out from the DNA. This sample gives around 130,000 clones in total; approximately 85% of them show up just once. The ten largest account for 6.7% of the sample.

Concerning this clone: Its binding antigen is unknown. Base qualities are not at hand, and no much larger clone is one base apart.

The sequence joins TRBV30 to TRBJ2-1; TRBD2 agrees with 10 junctional bases. The sample comprised PBMCs. This TCR was recovered from a woman younger than 45 in good health and CMV-seropositive. The DNA sequence follows: TGTGCCCGTAGCGGGGGGCGCGTCGATGAGCAGTTCTTC. The translation is CARSGGRVDEQFF. Beyond the CDR3, the reference TRBV30 and TRBJ2-1 genes provide the residues; the full variable domain reads: SQTIHQWPATLVQPVGSPLSLECTVEGTSNPNLYWYRQAAGRGLQLLFYSVGIGQISSEVPQNLSASRPQDRQFILSSKKLLLSDSGFYLCARSGGRVDEQFFGPGTRLTVL.